This TCR beta chain was identified in a study of blood T cell repertoires in COVID-19. Overall study: Acute-phase and convalescent COVID-19 samples originated in the United States, Italy and Spain. The cDNA or gDNA used as material had been derived from T cells, B-cell-depleted T cells, or PBMCs.

V lost 7 bases, J lost 0 bases, and 16 bases stayed unmatched. The V gene's germline CDR1 is SGHRS and CDR2 YFSETQ. This CDR3 is 18 amino acids long. Per the authors' pipeline: Estimation of nucleated cell counts relied on the amplification of reference gene primers. Assay used: immunoSEQ multiplex PCR; TCRdb lists only in-frame clones, some missing. The V and J calls and clone size come from that table; D and trimming were worked out from the DNA. The sample includes about 150,000 clones, around nine tenths of them seen just once. The J gene is TRBJ2-3, the V gene TRBV5-1; 8 bases match TRBD2. This TCR was recovered from a woman aged 50 to 60 with active or convalescent COVID-19. Sequenced input: peripheral blood. The DNA for the CDR3 is TGCGCCAGCCAACGAGAAGCGGGGGCGATGATTAGCACAGATACGCAGTATTTT. Translating it yields CASQREAGAMISTDTQYF.